The 12 T cell receptor beta chains given below trace back to one sample, sequenced in a study of T cell clones after liver transplantation. Some clones are missing from TCRdb's copy, which holds only in-frame ones; the method was immunoSEQ multiplex PCR. This table holds tens of thousands of clones, 70% to 85% found once. This sample comprised CD4+ T cells from blood, obtained before liver transplant. The origin of the receptors is a human donor who received a liver transplant.

The chain has TRBV7-2 and TRBJ2-7, with D uncertain. Germline CDR1 SGHTA, CDR2 FQGNSA. The CDR3 has 15 amino acids. Trimming stripped 4 bases from V and 0 bases from J, with 13 bases between. The CDR3 DNA reads as TGTGCCAGCAGCTCAGGTGGGGTTAGCTCCTACGAGCAGTACTTC. Translating it yields CASSSGGVSSYEQYF.

This clone showed up just a few times. V usage is TRBV6-6 and J usage is TRBJ2-2, with D unclear. From germline, CDR1 is MNHNY and CDR2 SVGAGI (reference sequence). V was cut by 0 bases and J by 5 bases, with 7 bases left in between. The CDR3 spans 14 residues. This CDR3 is CASSYSSETGELFF. The CDR3 DNA is TGTGCCAGCAGTTACTCCTCTGAGACCGGGGAGCTGTTTTTT.

The chain carries TRBV5-4 and TRBJ2-3, with 7 positions matching TRBD2. CDR1 and CDR2 from the germline V gene are SGHNT and YYREEE (reference sequence). Trimming removed 0 bases from V and 4 bases from J; junction bases left unmatched: 5. CDR3 length equals 15 residues. The CDR3 loop is CASSLERTRSDTQYF. The CDR3 region has the DNA TGTGCCAGCAGCTTGGAGAGGACTAGGTCAGATACGCAGTATTTT.

The gene calls are TRBV25-1 and TRBJ2-1; tentative D call: TRBD2 (7 bases). The CDR3 spans 14 residues. Trimming pared 7 bases from V and 9 bases from J, leaving 19 bases between. Germline V CDR1 and CDR2: MGHDK, SYGVNS. CDR3 in amino acids: CASTPTGRGAEQFF. The CDR3 DNA is TGTGCCAGCACTCCAACGGGGAGGGGGGCTGAGCAGTTCTTC. The whole variable domain, remainder taken from reference TRBV25-1 and TRBJ2-1, is EADIYQTPRYLVIGTGKKITLECSQTMGHDKMYWYQQDPGMELHLIHYSYGVNSTEKGDLSSESTVSRIRTEHFPLTLESARPSHTSQYLCASTPTGRGAEQFFGPGTRLTVL.

The rearrangement links TRBV9 to TRBJ2-2; 8 nucleotides align to TRBD1. The CDR3 is made up of 16 amino acids. Looked up from germline, CDR1 is SGDLS and CDR2 is YYNGEE. V dropped 2 bases and J dropped 7; count of bases not matched to a gene: 10. The CDR3 sequence: CASSVLPDRAIGELFF. The CDR3 DNA is TGTGCCAGCAGCGTCCTTCCGGACAGGGCTATCGGGGAGCTGTTTTTT.

The rearrangement links TRBV19 to TRBJ1-4; the D gene is possibly TRBD1 (6 bases). CDR3 length: 15 amino acids. The germline V gene encodes CDR1 LNHDA and CDR2 SQIVND (reference sequence). Between the trimmed V and J ends, which lost 2 bases and 6 bases, there was a span of 13 bases. The CDR3 region is CASSISTGRDEKLFF. In DNA form, the CDR3 reads TGTGCCAGTAGTATAAGTACAGGGCGAGATGAAAAACTGTTTTTT.

The CDR3 loop is CASSPRLAGGDTQYF. The CDR3 DNA follows: TGTGCCAGCAGCCCCCGCCTAGCGGGAGGAGATACGCAGTATTTT. The chain combines TRBV7-2 with TRBJ2-3, with 11 bases fitting TRBD2. CDR1 is SGHTA and CDR2 is FQGNSA in the germline V gene. The CDR3 is 15 amino acids. The V segment lost 5 bases and the J segment 5 bases; nucleotides outside the gene matches: 6.

This sequence joins TRBV7-2 and TRBJ2-3; 7 bases match TRBD1. With 5 bases clipped from V and 6 bases from J, the junction kept 5 bases outside the gene matches. CDR1 and CDR2 (germline): SGHTA, FQGNSA. The CDR3 has 13 residues. For the CDR3, the DNA is TGTGCCAGCAGCCTGGGACAGCCGGATACGCAGTATTTT. It yields the protein CASSLGQPDTQYF.

The chain combines TRBV4-3 with TRBJ1-3; possible D gene TRBD1, 6 bases. Germline V gene data show CDR1 as LGHNA and CDR2 as YSLEER. V was pared by 1 base and J by 2 bases, with 9 bases between. The CDR3 has 15 amino acids. The CDR3 DNA reads TGCGCCAGCAGCCAAGTGGGGGGCACTGGAAACACCATATATTTT. Translation: CASSQVGGTGNTIYF.

The chain uses TRBV10-3 and TRBJ2-5; D is possibly TRBD2 (6 bases). Trimming removed 7 bases at V and 5 bases at J, with 14 bases between. Looked up from germline, CDR1 is ENHRY and CDR2 is SYGVKD. The CDR3 sequence is 13 residues long. The CDR3 protein is CAINGGQRETQYF. CDR3 nucleotide sequence: TGTGCCATCAACGGGGGTCAGCGGGAGACCCAGTACTTC.

This clone was detected a few times. The J gene is TRBJ1-5, the V gene TRBV19; 10 bases agree with TRBD1. Trimming took 6 bases from V and 6 from J; bases not matched to a gene: 5. Germline V CDR1 and CDR2: LNHDA, SQIVND (reference sequence). The CDR3 runs 14 residues. The CDR3 coding sequence is TGTGCCAGTAGCTCGACAGGGGGCGTTCAGCCCCAGCATTTT. This gives the protein CASSSTGGVQPQHF. Full variable domain (rest looked up from reference TRBV19 and TRBJ1-5): DGGITQSPKYLFRKEGQNVTLSCEQNLNHDAMYWYRQDPGQGLRLIYYSQIVNDFQKGDIAEGYSVSREKKESFPLTVTSAQKNPTAFYLCASSSTGGVQPQHFGDGTRLSIL.

The genes are TRBV6-5 and TRBJ2-3; D is undetermined. The length of the CDR3 is 14 residues. The V and J ends lost 0 bases and 9 bases respectively, with 13 bases between them. Germline lookup yields CDR1 MNHEY and CDR2 SVGAGI. The CDR3 DNA sequence: TGTGCCAGCAGTTACTCGGCCGTACAGAACACGCAGTATTTT. This gives the protein CASSYSAVQNTQYF.